Each of the 19 T cell receptor beta chains below was sequenced from the same sample in a study of T-cell memory formation after mild COVID-19. TCRdb reanalysed the 5' RACE reads using MiXCR and keeps one entry per CDR3 protein. The sample has about 290,000 distinct CDR3 sequences, about 15% seen once. The specimen was PBMCs or a T cell subset sorted from them (not recorded which). Receptors were obtained from a man younger than 30 who had mild COVID-19 (a few samples of this study predate the infection). Cell type and time point are not known.

The chain uses TRBV6-2 or TRBV6-3 and TRBJ1-1, with D tentatively TRBD1 (5 bases). The germline V gene encodes CDR1 MNHEY and CDR2 SVGEGT. The CDR3 runs to 14 residues. Trimming left V 6 bases short and J 1 base short, with 12 bases between. The CDR3 here is CASRGQGGNTEAFF. The CDR3 DNA is TGTGCCAGCAGGGGCCAGGGTGGGAACACTGAAGCTTTCTTT.

The chain has TRBV5-1 and TRBJ2-7; D is unclear. This CDR3 has 14 amino acids. Germline assignment: CDR1 SGHRS and CDR2 YFSETQ. Trimming shortened V by 0 bases and J by 1 base, and 8 bases separated the two germline ends. Written as DNA, the CDR3 is TGCGCCAGCAGCTTGGAACTCCTATCCTACGAGCAGTACTTC. Translated, it gives CASSLELLSYEQYF. Using reference TRBV5-1 and TRBJ2-7 for the parts outside the CDR3, the full variable domain is KAGVTQTPRYLIKTRGQQVTLSCSPISGHRSVSWYQQTPGQGLQFLFEYFSETQRNKGNFPGRFSGRQFSNSRSEMNVSTLELGDSALYLCASSLELLSYEQYFGPGTRLTVT.

This clonotype was detected once. Mismatch with germline at one junction end may stem from a read error. V gene TRBV12-3 or TRBV12-4 combines with J gene TRBJ1-1; TRBD1 agrees at 9 bases. This CDR3 is 13 amino acids long. CDR3 DNA: TGTGCCAGCTGTTTGGGGGGACAGGGTGAAGCTTTCTTT. It specifies CASCLGGQGEAFF.

The sample holds a few counts of this clonotype. V usage is TRBV6-5 and J usage is TRBJ2-4; no clear D gene. The germline V and J ends were trimmed by 10 bases and 0 bases, with 10 bases remaining between them. CDR3 length: 13 amino acids. CDR1 is MNHEY, CDR2 SVGAGI, per germline. CDR3 protein: CATSGLAKNIQYF. CDR3 nucleotides: TGTGCCACCTCGGGCCTAGCCAAAAACATTCAGTACTTC.

This chain links TRBV4-3 with TRBJ2-3; 8 positions match TRBD2. V shed 0 bases, J shed 2 bases, and the junction held 10 bases outside the gene matches. This CDR3 has 18 amino acids. The germline gives CDR1 LGHNA, CDR2 YSLEER. CDR3 DNA: TGCGCCAGCAGCCAAGATTGGGGGGTAGCGGGGATCACAGATACGCAGTATTTT. Translating it yields CASSQDWGVAGITDTQYF.

This clonotype was seen only a few times. One end of the junction does not line up with germline, which may come from a read error. This chain connects TRBV15 to TRBJ1-4; no definite D call. The CDR3 has 16 residues. CDR1 and CDR2 (germline): LNHNV, YYDKDF (reference sequence). For the CDR3, the DNA is TGTGCCACCAGCAGAGATAGTGGCAGAACTAGTGAAAAACTGTTTTTT. This codes for CATSRDSGRTSEKLFF.

CDR3 DNA sequence: TGTGCCAGCAGTTTTCCCGGACAGGGTGGCTATGGCTACACCTTC. Amino acid sequence: CASSFPGQGGYGYTF. This chain uses TRBV6-2 or TRBV6-3 with TRBJ1-2; TRBD1 matches 8 bases. Trimming removed 4 bases from V and 4 bases from J; junction bases left unmatched: 8. The germline V gene has CDR1 MNHEY and CDR2 SVGEGT. The CDR3 length is 15 residues.

A few counts support this clonotype. The chain recombines TRBV23-1 with TRBJ2-2, with 7 bases aligning to TRBD1. TRBV23-1 is assigned to the ORF class and has an uncertain function. The CDR3 loop spans 16 amino acids. J gave up 6 bases and V 0 bases, and 7 bases lay outside the gene matches. The CDR3 is CASSQSSRGKAGELFF. CDR3 nucleotides: TGCGCCAGCAGTCAATCGTCCAGGGGGAAAGCCGGGGAGCTGTTTTTT.

This clonotype was counted a few times. This rearrangement joins TRBV7-9 to TRBJ1-5; D is perhaps TRBD1 (5 bases). Germline assignment: CDR1 SEHNR and CDR2 FQNEAQ (reference sequence). The CDR3 has 13 amino acids. Deletions cut 5 bases from V and 11 bases from J, with 16 bases between. CDR3 nucleotides: TGTGCCAGCAGCGGGGACCCACCAGAGGCCCAGCATTTT. Protein sequence: CASSGDPPEAQHF.

This clonotype was observed a handful of times. The chain employs TRBV12-3 or TRBV12-4 and TRBJ1-2, with 8 nucleotides matching TRBD1. This CDR3 region has 14 residues. V lost 6 bases, J lost 4 bases, and 7 bases stayed unmatched. The CDR3 DNA reads as TGTGCCAGCAGACTACGGACAGGGAGCTATGGCTACACCTTC. It encodes CASRLRTGSYGYTF.

This clonotype was seen only a few times. The rearrangement joins TRBV3-1 to TRBJ1-1; perhaps TRBD1 as D (5 bases). CDR1 is LGHDT, CDR2 YNNKEL, per germline (reference sequence). Trimming cost V 3 bases and J 3 bases, with 11 bases left between them. This CDR3 has 14 residues. Here the CDR3 DNA reads TGTGCCAGCAGCCAGGGATTAGGGGACACTGAAGCTTTCTTT. Protein sequence: CASSQGLGDTEAFF.

This clonotype was seen many times. The rearrangement links TRBV5-1 to TRBJ2-3; TRBD2 agrees at 8 bases. V was clipped by 4 bases and J by 3 bases; unmatched bases: 10. The CDR3 length is 16 residues. CDR1 and CDR2 from the germline V gene are SGHRS and YFSETQ. Here the CDR3 reads CASSSFSLAATDTQYF. The DNA of the CDR3 is TGCGCCAGCAGCAGCTTCTCACTAGCGGCGACAGATACGCAGTATTTT.

This chain connects TRBV29-1 to TRBJ2-1; D is unclear. CDR1 and CDR2 (germline): SQVTM, ANQGSEA. The CDR3 is made up of 14 amino acids. V lost 0 bases and J 1 base, leaving 7 bases between the germline ends. The CDR3 is CSVEDLGSYNEQFF. CDR3 DNA sequence: TGCAGCGTTGAAGATTTGGGATCCTACAATGAGCAGTTCTTC.

The chain is built from TRBV12-3 or TRBV12-4 and TRBJ2-2; D is ambiguous. CDR3 length: 15 amino acids. V was pared by 0 bases and J by 4 bases, with 9 bases between. The CDR3 DNA is TGTGCCAGCAGTTTAGCCGTCCTGAGCACCGGGGAGCTGTTTTTT. It is translated as CASSLAVLSTGELFF.

The table lists this clonotype with a few counts. This chain links TRBV15 with TRBJ2-7, with 11 positions matching TRBD2. CDR1 and CDR2 (germline): LNHNV, YYDKDF (reference sequence). The CDR3 length is 14 residues. J gave up 6 bases and V 2 bases, and 3 bases lay outside the gene matches. The CDR3 DNA reads TGTGCCACCAGCAGATTAGCGGGGGGGCGCGAGCAGTACTTC. Amino acid sequence: CATSRLAGGREQYF.

This chain connects TRBV5-5 to TRBJ2-1; 7 bases align to TRBD2. V shed 0 bases, J shed 4 bases, and the junction held 10 bases outside the gene matches. The germline V gene encodes CDR1 SGHKS and CDR2 YYEKEE (reference sequence). The CDR3 spans 17 residues. Written as DNA, the CDR3 is TGTGCCAGCAGCTTGGCCTTAGCGGGTGGATTTTACAATGAGCAGTTCTTC. Translating gives CASSLALAGGFYNEQFF.

The chain has TRBV19 and TRBJ2-5; D is ambiguous. This CDR3 contains 16 residues. Looked up from germline, CDR1 is LNHDA and CDR2 is SQIVND (reference sequence). V gave up 4 bases and J gave up 6 bases, with 21 bases separating them. CDR3 nucleotides: TGTGCCAGTAGTAAAGGAGACTCCGCCTTACTCCAGACCCAGTACTTC. Amino acid sequence: CASSKGDSALLQTQYF.

The chain recombines TRBV6-4 with TRBJ2-6; TRBD1 agrees at 7 bases. The V gene's germline CDR1 is MRHNA and CDR2 SNTAGT. This CDR3 has 15 amino acids. V was pared by 0 bases and J by 4 bases, with 0 bases of the junction left unmatched. The CDR3 bases are TGTGCCAGCAGTGACTCGACAGGGGGGGCCAACGTCCTGACTTTC. Encoded protein: CASSDSTGGANVLTF.

This clonotype was observed a handful of times. The J gene is TRBJ1-1, the V gene TRBV15; D gene unclear. Trimming shortened V by 0 bases and J by 5 bases, and 10 bases separated the two germline ends. The V gene's germline CDR1 is LNHNV and CDR2 YYDKDF (reference sequence). CDR3 size: 14 residues. Here the CDR3 DNA reads TGTGCCACCAGCAGAGAAAACACCGGAACTGAAGCTTTCTTT. Translated: CATSRENTGTEAFF. Supplemented by reference TRBV15 and TRBJ1-1, the full variable domain reads DAMVIQNPRYQVTQFGKPVTLSCSQTLNHNVMYWYQQKSSQAPKLLFHYYDKDFNNEADTPDNFQSRRPNTSFCFLDIRSPGLGDTAMYLCATSRENTGTEAFFGQGTRLTVV.